The 25 T cell receptor beta chains listed next were all sequenced from one sample in a study of control samples from healthy donors and cancer patients. Sequenced by immunoSEQ multiplex PCR; TCRdb stores in-frame clones only, minus some. The sample lists 120,000 to 150,000 clones, 93% occurring once. The sequenced sample was blood. These receptors were taken from a man aged 18 to 30 in good health.

This clone came up once. The V gene is TRBV7-2, the J gene TRBJ2-7, with 12 bases fitting TRBD2. Trimming took 5 bases from V and 7 from J; bases not matched to a gene: 9. The CDR3 sequence is 15 residues long. In germline, CDR1 is SGHTA, CDR2 FQGNSA. This chain's CDR3 is CASSNPSGRAGEQYF. The CDR3 nucleotides read TGTGCCAGCAGCAATCCTAGCGGGAGGGCCGGGGAGCAGTACTTC.

This sequence joins TRBV5-6 and TRBJ1-1; no clear D gene. The ends were cut back, 4 bases at V and 1 base at J, with 5 bases in the middle. From germline, CDR1 is SGHDT and CDR2 YYEEEE. This CDR3 region has 12 residues. This chain's CDR3 is CASSHENTEAFF. The DNA of the CDR3 is TGTGCCAGCAGCCATGAGAACACTGAAGCTTTCTTT.

V gene TRBV6-5 combines with J gene TRBJ2-4; TRBD1 might be the D (5 bases). Trimming removed 7 bases from V and 2 bases from J, with 9 bases in between. Germline-derived CDR1 and CDR2 are MNHEY and SVGAGI. The CDR3 spans 13 residues. CDR3 loop: CASKGHPKNIQYF. The CDR3 DNA reads as TGTGCCAGCAAGGGGCACCCCAAAAACATTCAGTACTTC.

This clone was counted a single time. The same CDR3 is also encoded by other DNA sequences in this sample. The chain combines TRBV4-1 with TRBJ1-1; 7 bases are a match to TRBD1. Germline-derived CDR1 and CDR2 are MGHRA and YSYEKL. V dropped 3 bases and J dropped 0; count of bases not matched to a gene: 1. This CDR3 contains 14 residues. CDR3 in amino acids: CASSQGQLNTEAFF. The CDR3 coding sequence is TGCGCCAGCAGCCAGGGACAGTTGAACACTGAAGCTTTCTTT.

The CDR3 loop reads CASSASGEAYGYTF. In DNA, the CDR3 is TGTGCCAGCAGTGCCAGTGGGGAGGCCTATGGCTACACCTTC. This chain uses TRBV25-1 with TRBJ1-2; D not resolved. Deletions cut 4 bases from V and 4 bases from J, with 13 bases between. The CDR3 consists of 14 residues. Germline V lookup: CDR1 MGHDK, CDR2 SYGVNS.

This chain connects TRBV24-1 to TRBJ1-2; no reliable D call. The CDR3 spans 12 residues. V lost 3 bases to trimming and J lost 6 bases, with 7 bases between them. Germline values: CDR1 KGHDR, CDR2 SFDVKD. This chain's CDR3 is CATSDAVNGYTF. The DNA of the CDR3 is TGTGCCACCAGTGATGCAGTGAATGGCTACACCTTC.

This sequence joins TRBV7-2 and TRBJ1-2, with D unclear. CDR3 size: 14 residues. Trimming removed 0 bases from V and 2 bases from J, with 7 bases in between. Germline assignment: CDR1 SGHTA and CDR2 FQGNSA. The chain's CDR3 is CASSLAGYNYGYTF. The DNA for the CDR3 is TGTGCCAGCAGCTTAGCAGGGTACAACTATGGCTACACCTTC.

V gene TRBV3-1 (or the pseudogene TRBV3-2) combines with J gene TRBJ2-7; 12 nucleotides line up with TRBD1. CDR3 length: 15 residues. CDR1 and CDR2 from the germline V gene are LGHDT and YNNKEL (reference sequence). Trimming took 4 bases from V and 7 from J; bases not matched to a gene: 8. The DNA of the CDR3 is TGTGCCAGCAGCCCCCGGGACAGGGGGCGAAGGGAGCAGTACTTC. Translation gives CASSPRDRGRREQYF.

The chain links TRBV12-3 or TRBV12-4 to TRBJ1-1, with D unresolved. This CDR3 region has 11 residues. The V gene lost 3 bases and the J gene lost 8 bases, with 7 bases spanning the gap. The CDR3 reads CASSFVSEAFF. The CDR3 DNA sequence: TGTGCCAGCAGTTTCGTCAGCGAAGCTTTCTTT.

The chain combines TRBV28 with TRBJ1-4, with D tentatively TRBD1 (6 bases). V gave up 6 bases and J gave up 7 bases, with 15 bases separating them. This CDR3 is built from 14 residues. Per the germline V gene, CDR1 is MDHEN and CDR2 is SYDVKM. As DNA, the CDR3 is TGTGCCAGCAGCTCCGGGGGCGACAGTGAAAAACTGTTTTTT. As protein: CASSSGGDSEKLFF. The entire variable domain, with the rest obtained from reference TRBV28 and TRBJ1-4, is as follows: DVKVTQSSRYLVKRTGEKVFLECVQDMDHENMFWYRQDPGLGLRLIYFSYDVKMKEKGDIPEGYSVSREKKERFSLILESASTNQTSMYLCASSSGGDSEKLFFGSGTQLSVL.

The V call is TRBV7-9, the J call TRBJ2-3; D may correspond to TRBD1 or TRBD2 (5 bases each). This CDR3 is built from 14 residues. In germline, CDR1 is SEHNR, CDR2 FQNEAQ (reference sequence). Trimming left V 1 base short and J 6 bases short, with 11 bases between. The CDR3 reads CASSLGGGSDTQYF. CDR3 DNA sequence: TGTGCCAGCAGCTTAGGTGGGGGATCGGATACGCAGTATTTT.

This clone was counted ten times or more. The chain carries TRBV6-5 and TRBJ2-7; D unclear. The germline V and J ends were trimmed by 2 bases and 5 bases, with 16 bases remaining between them. Per the germline V gene, CDR1 is MNHEY and CDR2 is SVGAGI. This CDR3 comprises 15 residues. DNA of the CDR3: TGTGCCAGCAGTTACGGGATTGGGTGGTGGGACGAGCAGTACTTC. Its protein is CASSYGIGWWDEQYF.

The chain is built from TRBV27 and TRBJ1-2; possible D gene TRBD1, 5 bases. V was pared by 5 bases and J by 1 base, with 14 bases between. The CDR3 contains 15 residues. Looked up from germline, CDR1 is MNHEY and CDR2 is SMNVEV (reference sequence). The CDR3 DNA reads TGTGCCAGCAGTCAAATCGACAGCCTTAACTATGGCTACACCTTC. This encodes CASSQIDSLNYGYTF.

The chain has TRBV4-2 and TRBJ2-1, with D possibly being TRBD1 (6 bases). V was trimmed by 4 bases and J by 15 bases, leaving 16 bases between them. The CDR3 contains 12 residues. The germline gives CDR1 LGHNA, CDR2 YNFKEQ. CDR3 in DNA: TGTGCCAGCAGCCTGAGGGGGAGTAGGCTGTTCTTC. It translates to CASSLRGSRLFF.

The chain couples TRBV7-8 to TRBJ2-3; tentative D call: TRBD1 (5 bases). The germline gives CDR1 SGHVS, CDR2 FQNEAQ. The CDR3 runs to 16 residues. Trimming pared 6 bases from V and 2 bases from J, leaving 18 bases between. CDR3 loop: CASRIIGAYSTDTQYF. The CDR3 DNA sequence: TGTGCCAGCAGGATTATAGGGGCTTATTCCACAGATACGCAGTATTTT.

Here the CDR3 reads CASSHATGGHRTYTDTQYF. Written as DNA, the CDR3 is TGCGCCAGCAGCCATGCAACAGGGGGCCACCGAACCTACACAGATACGCAGTATTTT. The chain carries TRBV4-1 and TRBJ2-3; 9 nucleotides align to TRBD1. V gave up 3 bases and J gave up 2 bases; unmatched junction bases: 15. The germline V gene encodes CDR1 MGHRA and CDR2 YSYEKL. This CDR3 comprises 19 residues.

V gene TRBV6-1 combines with J gene TRBJ2-3; TRBD2 is a possible D gene (6 bases). Germline CDR1 is MNHNS and CDR2 is SASEGT. V dropped 3 bases and J dropped 2 bases, with 15 bases sitting between them. The CDR3 is 16 residues long. CDR3 sequence: CASSDTIADHTDTQYF. CDR3 bases: TGTGCCAGCAGTGACACAATAGCGGACCACACAGATACGCAGTATTTT.

This chain uses TRBV18 with TRBJ1-1; 8 nucleotides match TRBD1. V trimming: 0 bases; J trimming: 2 bases; junction bases outside the gene matches: 2. The CDR3 contains 15 residues. The germline gives CDR1 KGHSH, CDR2 LQKENI. CDR3 amino acids: CASSPPGQGNTEAFF. The CDR3 region has the DNA TGTGCCAGCTCACCACCCGGACAGGGAAACACTGAAGCTTTCTTT.

The chain uses TRBV4-2 and TRBJ1-2; 8 nucleotides align to TRBD1. This CDR3 has 16 amino acids. Looked up from germline, CDR1 is LGHNA and CDR2 is YNFKEQ. V gave up 5 bases and J gave up 3 bases; unmatched junction bases: 11. The CDR3, as DNA: TGTGCCAGCAGCTCCGCCTTGGACAGGGCATACTATGGCTACACCTTC. Its protein product is CASSSALDRAYYGYTF.

The chain joins TRBV7-9 to TRBJ2-5; D is perhaps TRBD2 (6 bases). Per the germline V gene, CDR1 is SEHNR and CDR2 is FQNEAQ (reference sequence). Trimming stripped 5 bases from V and 4 bases from J, with 23 bases between. CDR3 length: 17 residues. The CDR3 loop reads CASSNPPGRGIRETQYF. CDR3 bases: TGTGCCAGCAGCAACCCTCCGGGGCGGGGAATCCGAGAGACCCAGTACTTC.

The chain uses TRBV5-1 and TRBJ1-4; D ambiguous. V was cut by 4 bases and J by 8 bases, with 12 bases left in between. The CDR3 extends over 13 amino acids. CDR1 is SGHRS and CDR2 is YFSETQ in the germline V gene. In DNA, the CDR3 is TGCGCCAGCAGCAGGGTCCGGGAGGAAAAACTGTTTTTT. It codes for CASSRVREEKLFF.

V and J are TRBV9 and TRBJ2-1, with 12 bases identical to TRBD2. The CDR3 extends over 16 amino acids. Trimming cost V 7 bases and J 1 base; bases outside gene matches: 6. Germline V gene lookup returns CDR1 SGDLS and CDR2 YYNGEE. CDR3 loop: CASGTLAGGSYNEQFF. The CDR3 bases are TGTGCCAGCGGCACACTAGCGGGGGGATCCTACAATGAGCAGTTCTTC.

J is TRBJ1-5 and V is TRBV12-3 or TRBV12-4, with D uncertain. Trimming removed 0 bases at V and 10 bases at J, with 7 bases between. The CDR3 has 12 amino acids. The CDR3 DNA reads TGTGCCAGCAGTTTAGCCTCTGGCCCCCAGCATTTT. It yields the protein CASSLASGPQHF.

The V gene is TRBV10-3, the J gene TRBJ1-5, with D possibly TRBD1 on 6 matching bases. Germline assignment: CDR1 ENHRY and CDR2 SYGVKD. The CDR3 runs 14 residues. Deletions cut 6 bases from V and 0 bases from J, with 9 bases between. CDR3 sequence: CAISRDTSNQPQHF. CDR3 nucleotides: TGTGCCATCAGCCGGGACACTAGCAATCAGCCCCAGCATTTT.

The rearrangement uses TRBV6-5 and TRBJ1-6; D possibly corresponds to TRBD1 (5 bases). The germline V gene encodes CDR1 MNHEY and CDR2 SVGAGI. V shed 6 bases and J shed 3 bases, with 9 bases lying between them. This CDR3 has 14 residues. The CDR3 region is CASSGHFYNSPLHF. For the CDR3, the DNA is TGTGCCAGCAGCGGACATTTCTATAATTCACCCCTCCACTTT.